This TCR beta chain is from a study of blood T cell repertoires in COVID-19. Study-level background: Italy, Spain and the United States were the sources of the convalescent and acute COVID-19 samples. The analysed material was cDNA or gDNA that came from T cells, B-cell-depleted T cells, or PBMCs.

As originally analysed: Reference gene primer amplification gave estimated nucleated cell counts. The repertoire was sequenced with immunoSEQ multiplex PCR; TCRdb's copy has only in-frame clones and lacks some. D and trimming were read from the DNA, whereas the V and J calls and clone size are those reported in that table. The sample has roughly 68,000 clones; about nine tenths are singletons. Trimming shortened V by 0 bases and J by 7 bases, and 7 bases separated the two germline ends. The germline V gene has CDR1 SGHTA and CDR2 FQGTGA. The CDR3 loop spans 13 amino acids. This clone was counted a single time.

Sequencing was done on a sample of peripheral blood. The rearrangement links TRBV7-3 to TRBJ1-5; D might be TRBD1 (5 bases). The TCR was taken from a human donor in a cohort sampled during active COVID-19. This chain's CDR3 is CASSLTPGQPQHF. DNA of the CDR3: TGTGCCAGCAGCTTAACCCCAGGGCAGCCCCAGCATTTT.